A selection of T cell receptor beta chains follows, all from one sample in a study of glioma-infiltrating T cells. TCRdb redid the calling of the multiplex PCR reads with MiXCR, one entry per CDR3 protein. Among about 190,000 distinct CDR3 sequences, 25% to 35% were seen once, and the ten largest hold roughly a fifth. The specimen was glioma tissue, nonneoplastic brain tissue, or PBMCs (not recorded which). Receptors were obtained from a human donor with low-grade glioma or glioblastoma, undergoing nonglioma brain surgery, or in good health (not recorded which). Each CDR3 is given with its conserved first and last residue. D genes are given only for firm matches. Not every row has a clone size; where given, it reads once, few, many or a size class.

v_call: TRBV20-1
j_call: TRBJ1-1
d_call: -
clone_size: many
cdr3_nt: TGCAGTGCTACAGCGGCCGGTTGGGACACTGAAGCTTTCTTT
cdr3_aa: CSATAAGWDTEAFF

v_call: TRBV19
j_call: TRBJ2-6
d_call: -
clone_size: few
cdr3_nt: TGTGCCAGTAGTAGGCGGTCGTGGAACTCTGGGGCCAACGTCCTGACTTTC
cdr3_aa: CASSRRSWNSGANVLTF

v_call: TRBV6-6
j_call: TRBJ2-7
d_call: -
clone_size: many
cdr3_nt: TGTGCCAGCAGTTACTCAGGCCCTTCCTACGAGCAGTACTTC
cdr3_aa: CASSYSGPSYEQYF

v_call: TRBV7-2
j_call: TRBJ1-1
d_call: -
clone_size: many
cdr3_nt: TGTGCCAGCAGCCCACGGGGGGCGGGGACTGAAGCTTTCTTT
cdr3_aa: CASSPRGAGTEAFF

v_call: TRBV4-3
j_call: TRBJ2-1
d_call: -
clone_size: -
cdr3_nt: TGCGCCAGCAGCCCCGGTACAAGCTCCTACAATGAGCAGTTCTTC
cdr3_aa: CASSPGTSSYNEQFF

v_call: TRBV15
j_call: TRBJ2-5
d_call: TRBD2
clone_size: many
cdr3_nt: TGTGCCACCAGCAGAGATGGCGGGAGGTTCGAGACCCAGTACTTC
cdr3_aa: CATSRDGGRFETQYF

v_call: TRBV6-9
j_call: TRBJ1-2
d_call: -
clone_size: -
cdr3_nt: TGCGCCAGCAGTTACTCTAACTATAGCTACACCTTC
cdr3_aa: CASSYSNYSYTF

v_call: TRBV7-8
j_call: TRBJ2-5
d_call: -
clone_size: many
cdr3_nt: TGTGCCAGCAGCGTCACCGGATCACTCAGAGAGACCCAGTACTTC
cdr3_aa: CASSVTGSLRETQYF

v_call: TRBV19
j_call: TRBJ2-5
d_call: -
clone_size: many
cdr3_nt: TGTGCCAGTAGTATTGGGGGAGAGACCCAGTACTTC
cdr3_aa: CASSIGGETQYF

v_call: TRBV3-1
j_call: TRBJ1-5
d_call: -
clone_size: -
cdr3_nt: TGTGCCAGCAGCCAAGATCAACAGGTTCAGCCCCAGCATTTT
cdr3_aa: CASSQDQQVQPQHF

v_call: TRBV28
j_call: TRBJ1-5
d_call: -
clone_size: many
cdr3_nt: TGTGCCAGCAGGTCCGGGGTTAATCAGCCCCAGCATTTT
cdr3_aa: CASRSGVNQPQHF

v_call: TRBV7-7
j_call: TRBJ2-3
d_call: -
clone_size: few
cdr3_nt: TGTGCTAGCAGCTTAGCGGACGGCAGCACAGATACGCAGTATTTT
cdr3_aa: CASSLADGSTDTQYF

v_call: TRBV11-2
j_call: TRBJ2-7
d_call: -
clone_size: few
cdr3_nt: TGTGCCAGCAGCTTAATTGGGACCAGCTTTATCGAGCAGTACTTC
cdr3_aa: CASSLIGTSFIEQYF

v_call: TRBV7-2
j_call: TRBJ2-3
d_call: TRBD2
clone_size: many
cdr3_nt: TGTGCCAGCAGCCCTTTTGGGGAGGGCGACACAGATACGCAGTATTTT
cdr3_aa: CASSPFGEGDTDTQYF

v_call: TRBV3-1
j_call: TRBJ1-1
d_call: -
clone_size: -
cdr3_nt: TGTGCCAGCAGCGGGCGAGGCGGGGACACTAAAGCTTTCTTT
cdr3_aa: CASSGRGGDTKAFF

v_call: TRBV20-1
j_call: TRBJ2-1
d_call: -
clone_size: -
cdr3_nt: TGCAGTGCTAGAGATCACGTAGGTGAGCAGTTCTTC
cdr3_aa: CSARDHVGEQFF

v_call: TRBV25-1
j_call: TRBJ1-5
d_call: -
clone_size: many
cdr3_nt: TGTGCCAGCAGTGAGCACGGGCAGAAACAGCCCCAGCATTTT
cdr3_aa: CASSEHGQKQPQHF

v_call: TRBV20-1
j_call: TRBJ2-1
d_call: -
clone_size: many
cdr3_nt: TGCAGTGCTAGTTGGGAGAATGAGCAGTTCTTC
cdr3_aa: CSASWENEQFF

v_call: TRBV4-1
j_call: TRBJ2-7
d_call: -
clone_size: few
cdr3_nt: TGCGCCAGCAGCCATGAACAGGGAGGGCTGGGGGAGCAGTACTTC
cdr3_aa: CASSHEQGGLGEQYF

v_call: TRBV29-1
j_call: TRBJ1-1
d_call: -
clone_size: few
cdr3_nt: TGCAGCGTTGAAGAGATAGCAGCTTTCTTT
cdr3_aa: CSVEEIAAFF

v_call: TRBV7-9
j_call: TRBJ1-1
d_call: TRBD1
clone_size: many
cdr3_nt: TGTGCCAGCAGCTGGAACAGGGGGCCGTGGGCTGAAGCTTTCTTT
cdr3_aa: CASSWNRGPWAEAFF

v_call: TRBV19
j_call: TRBJ2-1
d_call: -
clone_size: few
cdr3_nt: TGTGCCAGTAGTCCGTGGGACGCCCTTGGGGCCTACAATGAGCAGTTCTTC
cdr3_aa: CASSPWDALGAYNEQFF

v_call: TRBV6-1
j_call: TRBJ1-2
d_call: TRBD1
clone_size: many
cdr3_nt: TGTGCCAGCACCCCGACAGGGAACTATGGCTACACCTTC
cdr3_aa: CASTPTGNYGYTF

v_call: TRBV7-2
j_call: TRBJ2-6
d_call: -
clone_size: many
cdr3_nt: TGTGCCAGCACCCTAACAAGCTCTGGGGCCAACGTCCTGACTTTC
cdr3_aa: CASTLTSSGANVLTF

v_call: TRBV6-8
j_call: TRBJ2-1
d_call: -
clone_size: -
cdr3_nt: TGTGCCAGTGGACGGAGCTCCTATGAGCAGTTCTTC
cdr3_aa: CASGRSSYEQFF

v_call: TRBV5-4
j_call: TRBJ1-3
d_call: -
clone_size: -
cdr3_nt: TGTGCCAGCAGCCATGTACAGGGTGGAAACACCATATATTTT
cdr3_aa: CASSHVQGGNTIYF

v_call: TRBV28
j_call: TRBJ1-5
d_call: -
clone_size: many
cdr3_nt: TGTGCCAGCAGTTTAGAGGGGTTCAGCAATCAGCCCCAGCATTTT
cdr3_aa: CASSLEGFSNQPQHF